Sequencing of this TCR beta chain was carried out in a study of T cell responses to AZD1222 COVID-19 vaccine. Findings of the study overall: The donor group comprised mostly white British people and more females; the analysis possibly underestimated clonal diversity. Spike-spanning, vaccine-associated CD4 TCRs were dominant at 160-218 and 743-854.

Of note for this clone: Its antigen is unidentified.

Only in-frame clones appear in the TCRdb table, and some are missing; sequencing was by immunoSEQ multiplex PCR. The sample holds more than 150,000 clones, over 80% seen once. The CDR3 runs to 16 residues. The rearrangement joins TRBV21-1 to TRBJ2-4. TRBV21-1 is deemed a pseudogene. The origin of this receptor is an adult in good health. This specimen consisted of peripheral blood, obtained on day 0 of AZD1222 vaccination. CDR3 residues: CASSPTGPGATDIQYF. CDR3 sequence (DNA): TGTGCCAGCAGCCCGACCGGGCCCGGGGCAACGGACATTCAGTACTTC.